The 22 T cell receptor beta chains presented below share a single source sample, sequenced in a study of glioma-infiltrating T cells after dendritic cell vaccination. Profiling relied on immunoSEQ multiplex PCR, and the TCRdb table lists in-frame clones only, not all of them. The sample lists roughly 100,000 clones, 85% to 90% seen once, with 2.7% in the top ten. Time point indicated: after dendritic cell vaccination, including at tumor progression/relapse. Here the sequenced sample was blood, taken after dendritic cell vaccination. Receptor source: a human donor with glioblastoma.

This clone was counted a single time. V gene TRBV19 combines with J gene TRBJ1-2; D uncertain. V shed 8 bases and J shed 0 bases, with 19 bases lying between them. CDR3 size: 16 residues. Germline-derived CDR1 and CDR2 are LNHDA and SQIVND (reference sequence). In DNA form, the CDR3 reads TGTGCCAGTCGGGGAGCCAAACCCCCTACTAACTATGGCTACACCTTC. Encoded protein: CASRGAKPPTNYGYTF.

The V call is TRBV19, the J call TRBJ1-1; D may be TRBD1 (5 bases). V lost 7 bases and J 9 bases, leaving 9 bases between the germline ends. CDR1 and CDR2 (germline): LNHDA, SQIVND (reference sequence). The CDR3 extends over 10 amino acids. The CDR3 bases are TGTGCCAGTACCGGGGGTCAAGCTTTCTTT. It encodes CASTGGQAFF.

J is TRBJ1-3 and V is TRBV4-2; 8 nucleotides match TRBD1. J lost 0 bases, V lost 4 bases, and 2 bases had no gene match. CDR1 and CDR2 (germline): LGHNA, YNFKEQ. The CDR3 loop spans 15 amino acids. This CDR3 reads CASSRGQGSGNTIYF. The CDR3 coding sequence is TGTGCCAGCAGCCGAGGACAGGGCTCTGGAAACACCATATATTTT.

The chain employs TRBV10-3 and TRBJ1-3; 8 bases match TRBD1. The CDR3 totals 17 residues. CDR1 is ENHRY, CDR2 SYGVKD, per germline. The V gene end was trimmed by 3 bases and the J gene end by 0 bases; junction bases not matched to a gene: 7. The CDR3 is CAISEGQGALSGNTIYF. The DNA for the CDR3 is TGTGCCATCAGTGAAGGGCAGGGGGCACTCTCTGGAAACACCATATATTTT.

J is TRBJ1-3 and V is TRBV6-5, with 7 positions matching TRBD1. The junction had 8 bases not matched to a gene; V was cut back by 8 bases and J by 4 bases. The germline CDR1 and CDR2 sequences are MNHEY and SVGAGI. The CDR3 consists of 14 residues. CDR3 amino acids: CASGGTARGNTIYF. The CDR3 bases are TGTGCCAGCGGTGGGACAGCCAGGGGAAACACCATATATTTT.

This clone appeared a few times. This probably arose from a read error, given a far larger clone one base away. The chain carries TRBV7-2 and TRBJ1-5; 7 bases line up with TRBD1. This CDR3 is 15 amino acids long. J was trimmed by 0 bases and V by 5 bases; bases with no gene match: 4. The germline V gene encodes CDR1 SGHTA and CDR2 FQGNSA. The CDR3 DNA is TGTGCCAGCAGCCAAGACAGGGATAGCAATCAGCCCCAGCATTTT. It codes for CASSQDRDSNQPQHF.

The chain combines TRBV25-1 with TRBJ2-7, with 7 positions matching TRBD1. V dropped 6 bases and J dropped 1; count of bases not matched to a gene: 6. This CDR3 spans 14 amino acids. Germline V gene lookup returns CDR1 MGHDK and CDR2 SYGVNS. CDR3 DNA sequence: TGTGCCAGCAGGGAAACAGGGGTATCCTACGAGCAGTACTTC. It translates to CASRETGVSYEQYF.

The rearrangement links TRBV30 to TRBJ1-1, with 7 bases fitting TRBD1. The germline V gene encodes CDR1 GTSNPN and CDR2 SVGIG (reference sequence). V trimming: 8 bases; J trimming: 6 bases; junction bases outside the gene matches: 15. This CDR3 region has 14 residues. CDR3 in DNA: TGTGCCCGCACCGAGACAGGGAAGGGACCTGAAGCTTTCTTT. This gives the protein CARTETGKGPEAFF.

V gene TRBV2 combines with J gene TRBJ2-3; 10 nucleotides match TRBD2. The ends lost 6 bases at V and 3 bases at J; junction bases unmatched: 6. The length of the CDR3 is 15 residues. CDR1 SNHLY and CDR2 FYNNEI come from the germline V gene. The CDR3 coding sequence is TGTGCCAGCAGAAGGTGGACTAGCGGTACAGATACGCAGTATTTT. Its protein product is CASRRWTSGTDTQYF.

The rearrangement uses TRBV6-1 and TRBJ1-6; D unresolved. V lost 6 bases to trimming and J lost 4 bases, with 7 bases between them. Germline V gene sequence: CDR1 MNHNS, CDR2 SASEGT. This CDR3 is built from 13 residues. CDR3 sequence (DNA): TGTGCCAGCAGCGGGTCTTATAATTCACCCCTCCACTTT. Its protein product is CASSGSYNSPLHF.

This clone has just one count. This chain connects TRBV10-2 to TRBJ1-1; tentative D call: TRBD1 (6 bases). CDR3 size: 14 residues. The V gene's germline CDR1 is WSHSY and CDR2 SAAADI. Trimming removed 4 bases from V and 4 bases from J, with 13 bases in between. The CDR3 DNA sequence: TGCGCCAGCAGTGTGGCAGGGGCAGGCACTGAAGCTTTCTTT. As protein: CASSVAGAGTEAFF.

This chain uses TRBV9 with TRBJ1-1; D perhaps matches TRBD1 (6 bases). V lost 1 base and J 2 bases, leaving 12 bases between the germline ends. The CDR3 runs to 15 residues. The germline gives CDR1 SGDLS, CDR2 YYNGEE. The CDR3 sequence: CASSVTQGINTEAFF. The CDR3 DNA is TGTGCCAGCAGCGTAACCCAGGGGATTAACACTGAAGCTTTCTTT.

The gene calls are TRBV7-9 and TRBJ1-4; D gene uncertain. The CDR3 contains 13 residues. The V gene lost 5 bases and the J gene lost 5 bases, with 9 bases spanning the gap. Germline loops: CDR1 SEHNR, CDR2 FQNEAQ (reference sequence). CDR3 nucleotide sequence: TGTGCCAGCAGCCTCGACATGAATGAAAAACTGTTTTTT. Its translation: CASSLDMNEKLFF.

This clone has just one count. The chain recombines TRBV6-5 with TRBJ2-5; D may be TRBD2 (5 bases). Trimming removed 6 bases from V and 0 bases from J, with 5 bases in between. The germline V gene has CDR1 MNHEY and CDR2 SVGAGI. The CDR3 has 12 residues. The chain's CDR3 is CASRDYQETQYF. The CDR3 nucleotides are TGTGCCAGCAGGGACTACCAAGAGACCCAGTACTTC.

Concerning this clone itself: One junction end disagrees with the germline gene, perhaps due to a read error. The V and J genes are TRBV7-7 and TRBJ2-1; 10 positions agree with TRBD2. The CDR3 loop spans 16 amino acids. CDR1 and CDR2 (germline): SSHAT, FNYEAQ (reference sequence). This CDR3 is CASSPAGTSVPHEQFF. The CDR3, as DNA: TGTGCTAGCAGCCCCGCCGGGACTAGCGTGCCCCATGAGCAGTTCTTC.

V gene TRBV7-3 combines with J gene TRBJ2-3; 7 positions agree with TRBD2. Unmatched junction bases numbered 5, after V lost 2 bases and J lost 6 bases. The CDR3 length is 14 residues. Germline loops: CDR1 SGHTA, CDR2 FQGTGA. CDR3 region: CASSLGLETDTQYF. As DNA, the CDR3 is TGTGCCAGCAGCTTAGGACTAGAGACGGATACGCAGTATTTT.

This chain connects TRBV6-5 to TRBJ1-2; 9 nucleotides line up with TRBD1. V was clipped by 7 bases and J by 8 bases; unmatched bases: 8. Germline CDR1 reads MNHEY; CDR2 reads SVGAGI. This CDR3 is built from 13 residues. The CDR3 protein is CASTRDRAKGYTF. CDR3 in DNA: TGTGCCAGCACCAGGGACAGGGCCAAGGGCTACACCTTC.

The CDR3 region is CASSTPDRAETQYF. The CDR3 coding sequence is TGTGCCAGCAGCACCCCGGACAGAGCAGAGACCCAGTACTTC. V and J are TRBV7-2 and TRBJ2-5, with D maybe TRBD1 (6 bases). Trimming took off 5 bases at V and 4 bases at J, with 14 bases between the two ends. In germline, CDR1 is SGHTA, CDR2 FQGNSA. This CDR3 is built from 14 residues.

This sequence joins TRBV7-2 and TRBJ2-1; D may be TRBD2 (5 bases). The germline gives CDR1 SGHTA, CDR2 FQGNSA. This CDR3 is built from 12 residues. The V end was cut by 3 bases, the J end by 8 bases, with 8 bases between. CDR3 region: CASSFTRDEQFF. CDR3 bases: TGTGCCAGCAGCTTCACTAGGGATGAGCAGTTCTTC.

CDR3 bases: TGTGCCAGCAAGAGACAGGGGAACTATGGCTACACCTTC. Amino acid sequence: CASKRQGNYGYTF. The chain carries TRBV5-6 and TRBJ1-2; 8 nucleotides line up with TRBD1. Germline CDR1 reads SGHDT; CDR2 reads YYEEEE. The CDR3 has 13 amino acids. Unmatched junction bases numbered 3, after V lost 6 bases and J lost 2 bases.

The CDR3 spells CASSPVGGANEKLFF. CDR3 in DNA: TGTGCCAGCAGCCCCGTGGGGGGGGCTAATGAAAAACTGTTTTTT. This chain connects TRBV7-8 to TRBJ1-4; TRBD1 might be the D (5 bases). The V and J ends lost 5 bases and 3 bases respectively, with 13 bases between them. CDR1 and CDR2 (germline): SGHVS, FQNEAQ. This CDR3 comprises 15 residues. Complete variable domain (other parts from reference TRBV7-8 and TRBJ1-4): GAGVSQSPRYKVAKRGQDVALRCDPISGHVSLFWYQQALGQGPEFLTYFQNEAQLDKSGLPSDRFFAERPEGSVSTLKIQRTQQEDSAVYLCASSPVGGANEKLFFGSGTQLSVL.

This clone has only one observation. This chain uses TRBV4-1 with TRBJ1-1; TRBD1 is a possible D gene (6 bases). This CDR3 region has 18 residues. Germline CDR1 and CDR2: MGHRA and YSYEKL. The V and J ends lost 1 base and 2 bases respectively, with 20 bases between them. The CDR3 here is CASSQGRDTVGGNTEAFF. The CDR3 DNA is TGCGCCAGCAGCCAAGGCCGGGACACCGTAGGGGGAAACACTGAAGCTTTCTTT.